Listed below are T cell receptor beta chains from one sample, sequenced in a study of T cells in localized non-small cell lung cancer. The protocol was immunoSEQ multiplex PCR, while the TCRdb copy is restricted to in-frame clones and leaves out a portion. The sample includes some 12,000 clones, approximately 81% of them seen just once. The sequenced sample was peripheral blood, obtained before any cancer treatment. The receptors stem from a male donor at least 60 years old with stage III lung adenocarcinoma. CDR3s leave out the opening cysteine and the closing phenylalanine or tryptophan. The order of the fields is J gene, CDR3 length, clone size, V gene, CDR3 protein. Part of the rows lack a size; the others show once, few, many or a class for expanded clones.

j_gene: TRBJ2-7; len: 12; abundance: .; v_gene: TRBV7-9; CDR3aa: ASSLEGPTYEQY
j_gene: TRBJ2-4; len: 13; abundance: .; v_gene: TRBV9; CDR3aa: ASSVDGSTKNIQY
j_gene: TRBJ1-1; len: 8; abundance: .; v_gene: TRBV6-5; CDR3aa: ASSKTEAF
j_gene: TRBJ2-5; len: 14; abundance: .; v_gene: TRBV25-1; CDR3aa: ASSEWGARYQETQY
j_gene: TRBJ2-3; len: 9; abundance: .; v_gene: TRBV29-1; CDR3aa: SAYVGDTQY
j_gene: TRBJ2-5; len: 12; abundance: .; v_gene: TRBV27; CDR3aa: ASSLLAGGETQY
j_gene: TRBJ2-5; len: 14; abundance: .; v_gene: TRBV10-2; CDR3aa: ASRGPSGGPGETQY
j_gene: TRBJ1-1; len: 12; abundance: .; v_gene: TRBV6-5; CDR3aa: ASSNRGRMAEAF
j_gene: TRBJ2-1; len: 13; abundance: .; v_gene: TRBV27; CDR3aa: ASRPHSDRVNEQF
j_gene: TRBJ1-5; len: 10; abundance: .; v_gene: TRBV10-3; CDR3aa: AISPGNQPQH
j_gene: TRBJ2-3; len: 11; abundance: .; v_gene: TRBV7-6; CDR3aa: ASSSSRVNTQY
j_gene: TRBJ1-5; len: 16; abundance: .; v_gene: TRBV5-5; CDR3aa: ASSLGIGQVYSNQPQH
j_gene: TRBJ1-2; len: 9; abundance: few; v_gene: TRBV6-1; CDR3aa: ASSLNYGYT
j_gene: TRBJ1-5; len: 10; abundance: .; v_gene: TRBV5-6; CDR3aa: ASSGINQPQH
j_gene: TRBJ2-5; len: 12; abundance: .; v_gene: TRBV27; CDR3aa: ASSWERGGETQY
j_gene: TRBJ1-1; len: 9; abundance: .; v_gene: TRBV29-1; CDR3aa: SADRNTEAF
j_gene: TRBJ1-2; len: 12; abundance: .; v_gene: TRBV11-1; CDR3aa: ASSLRTVRVGYT
j_gene: TRBJ1-4; len: 11; abundance: medium-sized; v_gene: TRBV28; CDR3aa: ASKGHFNEKLF
j_gene: TRBJ2-7; len: 12; abundance: .; v_gene: TRBV19; CDR3aa: ASSTPGQYYEQY
j_gene: TRBJ1-2; len: 15; abundance: .; v_gene: TRBV28; CDR3aa: ASSFGRQGIYGYGYT
j_gene: TRBJ2-1; len: 14; abundance: .; v_gene: TRBV18; CDR3aa: ASSPPGPGRGNEQF
j_gene: TRBJ2-5; len: 12; abundance: .; v_gene: TRBV7-9; CDR3aa: ASSHNGQGGTQY
j_gene: TRBJ2-3; len: 12; abundance: .; v_gene: TRBV7-3; CDR3aa: ASSRDRGADTQY
j_gene: TRBJ2-7; len: 10; abundance: .; v_gene: TRBV5-5; CDR3aa: ASSWGAYEQY
j_gene: TRBJ2-1; len: 10; abundance: .; v_gene: TRBV19; CDR3aa: ASSSPSNEQF
j_gene: TRBJ1-2; len: 11; abundance: .; v_gene: TRBV19; CDR3aa: ASSMDRVIGYT
j_gene: TRBJ1-1; len: 10; abundance: .; v_gene: TRBV7-9; CDR3aa: ASSFVNTEAF
j_gene: TRBJ1-1; len: 11; abundance: once; v_gene: TRBV4-2; CDR3aa: ASSHARGPEAF